These T cell receptor beta chains were read from a single sample in a study of blood T cell repertoires in COVID-19. Generated by immunoSEQ multiplex PCR, the TCRdb table keeps only in-frame clones and is missing some. The sample has more than 400,000 clones; roughly 87% are singletons. The sample comprised PBMCs or T cells enriched from blood (not recorded which). These receptors were obtained from a young woman who had recovered from COVID-19. The CDR3 runs from the conserved cysteine through the conserved F or W. Fields, in order: clone size, J gene, D gene, V gene, CDR3 protein, CDR3 DNA. A D gene is named only where the DNA matches it firmly. Rows may omit the clone size; those that give it use once, few, many or a size class.

.	TRBJ2-5	.	TRBV4-1	CASSQLGARETQYF	TGCGCCAGCAGCCAGTTGGGGGCTAGAGAGACCCAGTACTTC
.	TRBJ2-7	TRBD1	TRBV5-1	CASSRGDSYEQYF	TGCGCCAGCAGCCGTGGGGACAGCTACGAGCAGTACTTC
.	TRBJ2-1	TRBD1	TRBV3-1/TRBV3-2	CASSQTDRGNEQFF	TGTGCCAGCAGCCAAACGGACAGGGGAAATGAGCAGTTCTTC
.	TRBJ1-2	TRBD1	TRBV30	CAWEQGADYGYTF	TGTGCCTGGGAACAGGGGGCAGACTATGGCTACACCTTC
.	TRBJ1-2	.	TRBV5-1	CASSLTGSDGYTF	TGCGCCAGCAGCTTGACAGGATCTGATGGCTACACCTTC
few	TRBJ2-7	TRBD2	TRBV11-2	CASSLLAGEARDEQYF	TGTGCCAGCAGCTTACTAGCGGGAGAGGCTCGGGACGAGCAGTACTTC
.	TRBJ2-4	TRBD1	TRBV5-6	CASSRGPGQVLNIQYF	TGTGCCAGCAGTCGCGGACCGGGACAGGTGCTAAACATTCAGTACTTC
.	TRBJ1-5	.	TRBV4-1	CASSQVTGNQPQHF	TGCGCCAGCAGCCAAGTGACTGGCAATCAGCCCCAGCATTTT
.	TRBJ2-5	TRBD2	TRBV5-4	CASSLGAGLETQYF	TGTGCCAGCAGCTTGGGAGCGGGGTTAGAGACCCAGTACTTC
.	TRBJ2-3	TRBD1	TRBV29-1	CSVPTGGHITDTQYF	TGCAGCGTGCCCACAGGGGGTCATATCACAGATACGCAGTATTTT
.	TRBJ1-2	.	TRBV9	CASSVGLDRPYGYTF	TGTGCCAGCAGCGTAGGCTTAGACAGGCCGTATGGCTACACCTTC
.	TRBJ1-6	TRBD1	TRBV4-1	CASSQPTGGAVSRPLHF	TGCGCCAGCAGCCAACCCACAGGGGGCGCAGTGTCTCGCCCCCTCCACTTT
once	TRBJ1-6	TRBD1	TRBV6-5	CASSYSGTVNSPLHF	TGTGCCAGCAGTTACTCTGGGACAGTGAATTCACCCCTCCACTTT
.	TRBJ1-2	.	TRBV30	CAWTPGLSGGYTF	TGTGCCTGGACCCCGGGTCTCTCGGGGGGCTACACCTTC
.	TRBJ2-7	TRBD2	TRBV7-2	CASSLTAGALQYF	TGTGCCAGCAGCTTAACAGCGGGGGCCCTCCAGTACTTC
few	TRBJ1-3	TRBD1	TRBV19	CASSILPGQGSGNTIYF	TGTGCCAGTAGTATACTCCCGGGACAGGGCTCTGGAAACACCATATATTTT
.	TRBJ2-5	TRBD1	TRBV30	CAWTSGGGGGETQYF	TGTGCCTGGACATCAGGGGGCGGAGGGGGAGAGACCCAGTACTTC
.	TRBJ1-5	.	TRBV10-2	CASSDREINQPQHF	TGCGCCAGCAGTGACCGGGAGATAAATCAGCCCCAGCATTTT
.	TRBJ1-5	.	TRBV14	CASSRRGFEPQHF	TGTGCCAGCAGCCGCAGGGGTTTTGAGCCCCAGCATTTT
few	TRBJ1-1	TRBD1	TRBV6-5	CASSYGSSGTDTEAFF	TGTGCCAGCAGTTACGGATCTTCTGGGACAGACACTGAAGCTTTCTTT
.	TRBJ1-1	.	TRBV7-2	CASSFSVNTEAFF	TGTGCCAGCAGCTTCTCGGTGAACACTGAAGCTTTCTTT
.	TRBJ2-3	TRBD2	TRBV9	CASSPRTSVDTQYF	TGTGCCAGCAGCCCCCGGACTAGCGTGGATACGCAGTATTTT